The 11 T cell receptor beta chains given below trace back to one sample, sequenced in a study of blood T cell repertoires in COVID-19. Profiling relied on immunoSEQ multiplex PCR, and the TCRdb table lists in-frame clones only, not all of them. The data hold 250,000 to 300,000 clones, with 85% to 90% observed a single time. Material for sequencing was peripheral blood. Receptors originate from a woman under 40 with COVID-19, enrolled during active disease.

The V call is TRBV7-8, the J call TRBJ2-6, with D perhaps matching TRBD2 (5 bases). The CDR3 is 15 residues long. The V end was cut by 4 bases, the J end by 4 bases, with 11 bases between. The germline V gene has CDR1 SGHVS and CDR2 FQNEAQ. The CDR3 DNA follows: TGTGCCAGCAGCTCACATCCGGGGGGGGCCAACGTCCTGACTTTC. Amino acids: CASSSHPGGANVLTF.

The chain is built from TRBV5-1 and TRBJ2-7, with D possibly matching TRBD2 (6 bases). There are 16 residues in the CDR3. V was cut by 4 bases and J by 1 base, with 18 bases left in between. CDR1 is SGHRS and CDR2 is YFSETQ in the germline V gene. The DNA for the CDR3 is TGCGCCAGCAGCATACGAGCGGGCCAAACTTCCTACGAGCAGTACTTC. Residues: CASSIRAGQTSYEQYF.

This sequence joins TRBV10-2 and TRBJ2-7, with a tentative D call TRBD1 (5 bases). Per germline, CDR1 WSHSY and CDR2 SAAADI. The ends were cut back, 8 bases at V and 3 bases at J, with 17 bases in the middle. The CDR3 covers 14 residues. This CDR3 is CASGLSKGNYEQYF. The CDR3 DNA reads as TGCGCCAGCGGATTATCTAAGGGGAACTACGAGCAGTACTTC.

A single count supports this clone. The chain carries TRBV4-1 and TRBJ2-4, with TRBD2 as a possible D gene (6 bases). Per the germline V gene, CDR1 is MGHRA and CDR2 is YSYEKL. The CDR3 spans 17 residues. V gave up 4 bases and J gave up 3 bases, with 19 bases separating them. CDR3 sequence reads: CASSLQGGGADKNIQYF. The CDR3 nucleotides are TGCGCCAGCAGCCTACAAGGCGGAGGGGCGGACAAAAACATTCAGTACTTC.

This chain links TRBV11-2 with TRBJ1-4; 7 positions match TRBD1. V was pared by 4 bases and J by 13 bases, with 15 bases of the junction left unmatched. The CDR3 sequence is 15 residues long. Germline CDR1 reads SGHAT; CDR2 reads FQNNGV. The CDR3 coding sequence is TGTGCCAGCAGCTCCGGGGACAGATATAATGAAGTACTGTTTTTT. Protein sequence: CASSSGDRYNEVLFF.

V gene TRBV9 combines with J gene TRBJ2-7; 9 positions agree with TRBD2. Looked up from germline, CDR1 is SGDLS and CDR2 is YYNGEE. The CDR3 is 16 residues long. Unmatched junction bases numbered 6, after V lost 0 bases and J lost 2 bases. The CDR3: CASSVVVAGETYEQYF. CDR3 nucleotide sequence: TGTGCCAGCAGCGTAGTGGTAGCGGGGGAAACCTACGAGCAGTACTTC.

CDR3 nucleotides: TGTGCCAGCAGTGTCGAGGGGGAAACCCCCTATGGCTACACCTTC. It encodes CASSVEGETPYGYTF. V is TRBV2 and J is TRBJ1-2; D may be TRBD1 (6 bases). The CDR3 has 15 residues. Germline V gives CDR1 SNHLY, CDR2 FYNNEI. V gave up 4 bases and J gave up 4 bases, with 16 bases separating them.

The chain uses TRBV30 and TRBJ2-7; D is possibly TRBD1 (6 bases). This CDR3 spans 13 amino acids. The V gene lost 0 bases and the J gene lost 4 bases, with 10 bases spanning the gap. Germline V gene lookup returns CDR1 GTSNPN and CDR2 SVGIG (reference sequence). This CDR3 is CAWSVSQGYEQYF. The DNA of the CDR3 is TGTGCCTGGAGTGTAAGTCAGGGGTACGAGCAGTACTTC.

The chain has TRBV28 and TRBJ2-3; D is perhaps TRBD2 (5 bases). V lost 7 bases, J lost 2 bases, and 13 bases lay in between. Germline loops: CDR1 MDHEN, CDR2 SYDVKM. The CDR3 contains 14 residues. The CDR3 bases are TGTGCCAGCATCCCTGGAGGCTCCACAGATACGCAGTATTTT. Protein: CASIPGGSTDTQYF.

The table lists this clone with a count of one. CDR3 loop: CASSLFASGAYEQYF. The CDR3 nucleotides are TGTGCCAGCAGTTTATTTGCTAGCGGGGCCTACGAGCAGTACTTC. The chain is built from TRBV27 and TRBJ2-7, with 9 nucleotides matching TRBD2. Looked up from germline, CDR1 is MNHEY and CDR2 is SMNVEV (reference sequence). V trimming: 1 base; J trimming: 2 bases; junction bases outside the gene matches: 3. This CDR3 has 15 residues.

This clone has only one observation. The rearrangement uses TRBV3-1 (or the pseudogene TRBV3-2) and TRBJ1-5; 9 positions match TRBD1. This CDR3 spans 15 amino acids. Germline-derived CDR1 and CDR2 are LGHDT and YNNKEL (reference sequence). The V gene end was trimmed by 3 bases and the J gene end by 4 bases; junction bases not matched to a gene: 4. CDR3 sequence (DNA): TGTGCCAGCAGCCAGCGAGGGACAGGGAATCAGCCCCAGCATTTT. Encoded protein: CASSQRGTGNQPQHF.